The 29 T cell receptor beta chains below come from one sample, sequenced in a study of T cell responses to AZD1222 COVID-19 vaccine. Data came from immunoSEQ multiplex PCR; TCRdb stores just in-frame clones and leaves some out. The table shows approximately 130,000 clones, with 80% to 90% occurring only once. This specimen was peripheral blood, taken 28 days after the second AZD1222 dose. Receptors originate from an adult who received the AZD1222 COVID-19 vaccine.

V and J are TRBV19 and TRBJ1-5; possibly TRBD1 for D (5 bases). CDR3 length: 15 amino acids. With 7 bases removed from V and 0 bases from J, the gap between germline ends came to 13 bases. Germline V gene sequence: CDR1 LNHDA, CDR2 SQIVND (reference sequence). The CDR3 region is CASKRDRFSNQPQHF. In DNA form, the CDR3 reads TGTGCCAGTAAAAGGGACCGTTTTAGCAATCAGCCCCAGCATTTT.

CDR3 residues: CASSYDSQPGANVLTF. As DNA, the CDR3 is TGTGCCAGCAGTTACGACAGTCAACCTGGGGCCAACGTCCTGACTTTC. The genes are TRBV6-5 and TRBJ2-6; a weak D match, TRBD1 (5 bases). V shed 2 bases and J shed 2 bases, with 10 bases lying between them. The CDR3 sequence is 16 residues long. CDR1 and CDR2 from the germline V gene are MNHEY and SVGAGI.

This rearrangement joins TRBV24-1 to TRBJ2-4; possible D gene TRBD2, 5 bases. Germline CDR1 is KGHDR and CDR2 is SFDVKD. Trimming took off 7 bases at V and 3 bases at J, with 12 bases between the two ends. The CDR3 has 14 residues. The CDR3 loop is CATSAFGIKNIQYF. Here the CDR3 DNA reads TGTGCCACCAGCGCCTTCGGGATCAAAAACATTCAGTACTTC.

The chain employs TRBV6-5 and TRBJ2-7; 7 bases are shared with TRBD2. Germline lookup yields CDR1 MNHEY and CDR2 SVGAGI. V shed 4 bases and J 2 bases; nucleotides not matched to a gene: 8. This CDR3 region has 15 residues. CDR3 sequence: CASSWLADSTYEQYF. DNA of the CDR3: TGTGCCAGCAGTTGGCTAGCGGATTCCACCTACGAGCAGTACTTC.

The CDR3 region is CASSPRITGELFF. CDR3 coding DNA: TGTGCCAGCAGTCCAAGAATCACCGGGGAGCTGTTTTTT. This chain uses TRBV14 with TRBJ2-2; D gene unclear. The CDR3 totals 13 residues. The germline V gene has CDR1 SGHDN and CDR2 FVKESK. Trimming shortened V by 6 bases and J by 4 bases, and 9 bases separated the two germline ends. Drawing the rest from reference TRBV14 and TRBJ2-2, the complete variable domain is EAGVTQFPSHSVIEKGQTVTLRCDPISGHDNLYWYRRVMGKEIKFLLHFVKESKQDESGMPNNRFLAERTGGTYSTLKVQPAELEDSGVYFCASSPRITGELFFGEGSRLTVL.

This clone occurred a few times. The genes are TRBV6-1 and TRBJ1-5, with D hard to call. Germline loops: CDR1 MNHNS, CDR2 SASEGT. This CDR3 spans 16 amino acids. Between the trimmed V and J ends, which lost 4 bases and 2 bases, there was a span of 15 bases. This CDR3 reads CASSVGIAEGNQPQHF. Here the CDR3 DNA reads TGTGCCAGCAGTGTGGGGATAGCCGAAGGCAATCAGCCCCAGCATTTT.

The rearrangement links TRBV30 to TRBJ1-5; D is ambiguous. Trimming pared 5 bases from V and 2 bases from J, leaving 13 bases between. The length of the CDR3 is 14 residues. Germline V gene data show CDR1 as GTSNPN and CDR2 as SVGIG (reference sequence). This CDR3 is CAWGINLGNQPQHF. The CDR3 DNA reads as TGTGCCTGGGGAATTAATCTAGGCAATCAGCCCCAGCATTTT.

This chain connects TRBV10-2 to TRBJ1-1, with 7 bases matching TRBD1. This CDR3 contains 15 residues. Germline loops: CDR1 WSHSY, CDR2 SAAADI. V dropped 2 bases and J dropped 0; count of bases not matched to a gene: 3. The CDR3 DNA reads TGCGCCAGCAGTGAGATAGGGGGCCTGAACACTGAAGCTTTCTTT. Amino acids: CASSEIGGLNTEAFF.

The rearrangement links TRBV7-9 to TRBJ1-5; no clear D gene. Per germline, CDR1 SEHNR and CDR2 FQNEAQ (reference sequence). V lost 5 bases, J lost 5 bases, and 10 bases lay in between. The CDR3 loop spans 13 amino acids. This CDR3 is CASSERDYQPQHF. CDR3 sequence (DNA): TGTGCCAGCAGCGAACGTGATTATCAGCCCCAGCATTTT.

Only a few counts were recorded for this clone. This chain joins TRBV5-6 and TRBJ2-7, with TRBD2 matching 8 bases. The CDR3 extends over 14 amino acids. The germline V gene encodes CDR1 SGHDT and CDR2 YYEEEE. Trimming removed 3 bases from V and 6 bases from J; junction bases left unmatched: 8. CDR3 nucleotides: TGTGCCAGCAGCTCCCTAGCGGGTGCGTTCGAGCAGTACTTC. Translation gives CASSSLAGAFEQYF.

This clone was counted once. The rearrangement links TRBV19 to TRBJ1-6; D is uncertain. This CDR3 has 12 amino acids. The ends were cut back, 3 bases at V and 6 bases at J, with 3 bases in the middle. Germline V gives CDR1 LNHDA, CDR2 SQIVND (reference sequence). CDR3 nucleotides: TGTGCCAGTAGTATCATTAATTCACCCCTCCACTTT. It encodes CASSIINSPLHF.

The J gene is TRBJ2-1, the V gene TRBV10-1; TRBD2 agrees at 7 bases. From germline, CDR1 is WNHNN and CDR2 SYGVQD (reference sequence). The CDR3 consists of 15 residues. V was pared by 3 bases and J by 4 bases, with 6 bases of the junction left unmatched. In DNA, the CDR3 is TGCGCCAGCAGTGACGGGGGAGCGGGGTACAATGAGCAGTTCTTC. Protein: CASSDGGAGYNEQFF.

This clone was observed a handful of times. This chain links TRBV11-2 with TRBJ1-1, with a weak D call TRBD1 (6 bases). The ends were cut back, 5 bases at V and 1 base at J, with 14 bases in the middle. CDR1 SGHAT and CDR2 FQNNGV come from the germline V gene. This CDR3 comprises 15 residues. CDR3 in DNA: TGTGCCAGCAGCCCAGAAACAGGGTGGAACACTGAAGCTTTCTTT. It translates to CASSPETGWNTEAFF.

The chain recombines TRBV19 with TRBJ1-5, with D unresolved. Trimming took 4 bases from V and 0 from J, leaving 13 bases between them. There are 16 residues in the CDR3. Germline CDR1 reads LNHDA; CDR2 reads SQIVND (reference sequence). CDR3 residues: CASSTWVAPSNQPQHF. In nucleotides, the CDR3 is TGTGCCAGTAGTACGTGGGTGGCGCCTAGCAATCAGCCCCAGCATTTT.

CDR3 sequence (DNA): TGTGCCAGCAGCCTATGGGGAAACACCATATATTTT. It codes for CASSLWGNTIYF. The J gene is TRBJ1-3, the V gene TRBV3-1 (or the pseudogene TRBV3-2); D gene uncertain. CDR1 LGHDT and CDR2 YNNKEL come from the germline V gene (reference sequence). The V gene lost 4 bases and the J gene lost 4 bases, with 5 bases spanning the gap. The CDR3 consists of 12 residues.

V is TRBV6-2 or TRBV6-3 and J is TRBJ1-6, with 7 bases that match TRBD1. The CDR3 sequence is 17 residues long. V shed 2 bases and J 11 bases; nucleotides not matched to a gene: 15. Germline assignment: CDR1 MNHEY and CDR2 SVGEGT. CDR3 amino acids: CASSYELRGGASTPLHF. CDR3 DNA: TGTGCCAGCAGTTACGAATTACGAGGGGGCGCCTCGACACCCCTCCACTTT.

Only a few counts were recorded for this clone. The V gene is TRBV7-8, the J gene TRBJ2-7; D tentatively reads TRBD1 or TRBD2 (5 bases each). The length of the CDR3 is 15 residues. Deletions cut 1 base from V and 1 base from J, with 11 bases between. Germline values: CDR1 SGHVS, CDR2 FQNEAQ. This CDR3 reads CASSLGDGRSYEQYF. The CDR3 region has the DNA TGTGCCAGCAGCTTAGGGGACGGTCGATCCTACGAGCAGTACTTC.

The chain joins TRBV4-1 to TRBJ2-5; 11 bases agree with TRBD1. CDR1 and CDR2 (germline): MGHRA, YSYEKL. With V trimmed by 3 bases and J by 1 base, 7 bases remained unmatched. This CDR3 spans 17 amino acids. CDR3 sequence: CASSQSRTGGFQETQYF. In DNA form, the CDR3 reads TGCGCCAGCAGCCAGAGTCGGACAGGGGGCTTCCAAGAGACCCAGTACTTC.

The chain recombines TRBV7-9 with TRBJ1-2; the D is unclear. Germline V gives CDR1 SEHNR, CDR2 FQNEAQ (reference sequence). V was pared by 5 bases and J by 4 bases, with 14 bases between. The CDR3 runs 14 residues. The CDR3 loop reads CASSNRTRGYGYTF. Written as DNA, the CDR3 is TGTGCCAGCAGCAATCGAACGCGAGGCTATGGCTACACCTTC.

The V gene is TRBV5-1, the J gene TRBJ2-1; TRBD2 matches at 7 bases. The junction had 6 bases not matched to a gene; V was cut back by 7 bases and J by 2 bases. This CDR3 is 14 amino acids long. Germline V gene lookup returns CDR1 SGHRS and CDR2 YFSETQ. The CDR3 DNA follows: TGCGCCAGCTATAGCGGGTCCGCCTACAATGAGCAGTTCTTC. Translated: CASYSGSAYNEQFF.

This clone was recorded many times. This chain joins TRBV18 and TRBJ2-2; no reliable D call. The CDR3 extends over 12 amino acids. V lost 4 bases to trimming and J lost 6 bases, with 6 bases between them. CDR1 and CDR2 (germline): KGHSH, LQKENI. This CDR3 is CASSQTSGELFF. CDR3 nucleotides: TGTGCCAGCTCACAAACCTCCGGGGAGCTGTTTTTT.

J is TRBJ2-1 and V is TRBV29-1, with D possibly matching TRBD2 (6 bases). Germline CDR1 SQVTM, CDR2 ANQGSEA. V was pared by 6 bases and J by 8 bases, with 11 bases between. CDR3 length: 11 residues. The DNA of the CDR3 is TGCAGCGTCCCCTGGGGGGATGAGCAGTTCTTC. Amino acids: CSVPWGDEQFF.

This sequence joins TRBV4-1 and TRBJ1-1, with 8 bases that match TRBD1. Per the germline V gene, CDR1 is MGHRA and CDR2 is YSYEKL. The ends lost 3 bases at V and 3 bases at J; junction bases unmatched: 6. The CDR3 is 15 residues long. The CDR3 sequence: CASSQSRGPYTEAFF. The DNA of the CDR3 is TGCGCCAGCAGCCAGAGCAGGGGGCCGTACACTGAAGCTTTCTTT.

This sequence joins TRBV7-6 and TRBJ2-5, with D perhaps matching TRBD1 or TRBD2 (6 bases each). The germline V and J ends were trimmed by 4 bases and 4 bases, with 22 bases remaining between them. CDR1 and CDR2 from the germline V gene are SGHVS and FNYEAQ. This CDR3 comprises 17 residues. The chain's CDR3 is CASSSTPGQGGGETQYF. CDR3 DNA: TGTGCCAGCAGCTCGACCCCGGGACAAGGAGGGGGAGAGACCCAGTACTTC. Together with reference TRBV7-6 and TRBJ2-5, the CDR3 gives the full variable domain: GAGVSQSPRYKVTKRGQDVALRCDPISGHVSLYWYRQALGQGPEFLTYFNYEAQQDKSGLPNDRFSAERPEGSISTLTIQRTEQRDSAMYRCASSSTPGQGGGETQYFGPGTRLLVL.

The rearrangement joins TRBV27 to TRBJ2-1, with D hard to call. Trimming left V 2 bases short and J 9 bases short, with 8 bases between. Germline V lookup: CDR1 MNHEY, CDR2 SMNVEV (reference sequence). There are 12 residues in the CDR3. The chain's CDR3 is CASSLMGVEQFF. The CDR3 region has the DNA TGTGCCAGCAGTTTAATGGGCGTTGAGCAGTTCTTC.

CDR3 sequence (DNA): TGCGCCAGCAGCCAAGATCCCTCCGGGACGCACTCTGGGGCCAACGTCCTGACTTTC. Protein sequence: CASSQDPSGTHSGANVLTF. This chain links TRBV4-1 with TRBJ2-6, with D possibly being TRBD1 or TRBD2 (5 bases each). This CDR3 has 19 amino acids. V was cut by 0 bases and J by 0 bases, with 15 bases left in between. Germline V gives CDR1 MGHRA, CDR2 YSYEKL.

V is TRBV2 and J is TRBJ1-4, with unresolved D. CDR1 and CDR2 from the germline V gene are SNHLY and FYNNEI. The CDR3 extends over 13 amino acids. Between the trimmed V and J ends, which lost 3 bases and 5 bases, there was a span of 7 bases. The CDR3 coding sequence is TGTGCCAGCAGTGATTTGGGGAATGAAAAACTGTTTTTT. This encodes CASSDLGNEKLFF.

This clone came up once. The chain links TRBV18 to TRBJ2-1; 9 positions match TRBD1. The CDR3 has 16 amino acids. Germline V gives CDR1 KGHSH, CDR2 LQKENI. V shed 4 bases, J shed 0 bases, and the junction held 4 bases outside the gene matches. CDR3 nucleotides: TGTGCCAGCTCACTCGGACAGGGGAACTCCTACAATGAGCAGTTCTTC. This encodes CASSLGQGNSYNEQFF.

This chain connects TRBV7-9 to TRBJ1-1; D is unclear. V lost 5 bases and J lost 5, with 15 bases in between. CDR3 length: 14 amino acids. CDR1 is SEHNR and CDR2 is FQNEAQ in the germline V gene (reference sequence). The CDR3 here is CASSPRAVWTEAFF. CDR3 coding DNA: TGTGCCAGCAGCCCCCGGGCAGTATGGACTGAAGCTTTCTTT.